The entry that follows covers one T cell receptor beta chain sequence. Its antigen is currently unknown. This sample is part of a study of T cells expressing NK-cell markers. The V gene's germline CDR1 is SQVTM and CDR2 ANQGSEA. The CDR3 extends over 12 amino acids. Findings and caveats of the study: In about six donors, dominant CD3+CD56+NKG2C+ clonotypes ranked among the top 10 CD8+ clonotypes.

Scientists made TCR beta cDNA using 5'RACE template switching with UMIs. TCRdb reprocessed the 5' RACE reads, keeping one entry per CDR3 protein, no DNA. Listed are hundreds of thousands of distinct CDR3 sequences; more than 3.5% falls within the top ten. This chain uses TRBV29-1 with TRBJ2-7. This TCR derives from a woman between 18 and 69 years old in good health. Source material: blood T cells: a sorted CD56 or NKG2C T cell subset, CD4+ or CD8+ T cells, or bulk PBMC T cells (not recorded which). CDR3 protein: CSVLTSVYEQYF.